The TCR beta chain described here comes from a study of blood T cell repertoires in COVID-19. Looking at the study overall: Sample material is recorded as cDNA or gDNA derived from T cells, B-cell-depleted T cells, or PBMCs.

The germline V gene encodes CDR1 SGHVS and CDR2 FNYEAQ. The V gene end was trimmed by 1 base and the J gene end by 3 bases; junction bases not matched to a gene: 4. The CDR3 is 15 amino acids. Clones were read by immunoSEQ multiplex PCR, and TCRdb kept only the in-frame ones, dropping some. The data show a few hundred thousand clones, around 82% seen once. Those enrolled, adults aged about 18 to 95 years, came from roughly 22 US areas. The sample was PBMCs or T cells enriched from blood (not recorded which). The source of this sequence is a man younger than 40 with acute COVID-19. The genes are TRBV7-6 and TRBJ1-2; the match to TRBD1 covers 8 bases. The CDR3 loop is CASSLGAGGDYGYTF. For the CDR3, the DNA is TGTGCCAGCAGCTTAGGGGCAGGGGGCGACTATGGCTACACCTTC.